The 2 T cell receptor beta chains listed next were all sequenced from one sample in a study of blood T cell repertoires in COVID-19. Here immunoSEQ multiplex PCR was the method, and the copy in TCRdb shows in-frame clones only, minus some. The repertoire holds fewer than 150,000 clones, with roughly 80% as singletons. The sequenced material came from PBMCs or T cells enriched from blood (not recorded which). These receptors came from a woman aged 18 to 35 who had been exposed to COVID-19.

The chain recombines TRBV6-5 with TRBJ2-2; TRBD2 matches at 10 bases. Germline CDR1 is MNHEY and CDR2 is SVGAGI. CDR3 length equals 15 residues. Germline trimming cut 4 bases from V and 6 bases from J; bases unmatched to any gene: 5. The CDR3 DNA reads TGTGCCAGCAGTTTTAGCGGGAGGACAGCCGGGGAGCTGTTTTTT. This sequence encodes CASSFSGRTAGELFF.

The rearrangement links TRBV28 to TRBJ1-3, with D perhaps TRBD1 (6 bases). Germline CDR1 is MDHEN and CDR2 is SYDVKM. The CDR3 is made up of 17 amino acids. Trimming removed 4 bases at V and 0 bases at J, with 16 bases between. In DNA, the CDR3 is TGTGCCAGCAGTTCGACTGCAGGGGACCACTCTGGAAACACCATATATTTT. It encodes CASSSTAGDHSGNTIYF. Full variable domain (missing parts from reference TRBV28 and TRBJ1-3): DVKVTQSSRYLVKRTGEKVFLECVQDMDHENMFWYRQDPGLGLRLIYFSYDVKMKEKGDIPEGYSVSREKKERFSLILESASTNQTSMYLCASSSTAGDHSGNTIYFGEGSWLTVV.